This is a list of T cell receptor beta chains from one sample in a study of blood T cells in healthy people across ages. TCRdb reprocessed the 5' RACE reads with MiXCR, giving one entry per CDR3 protein. The data contain 1.2 million to 1.5 million distinct CDR3 sequences, roughly 40% of them singletons. Sequenced input: blood. All receptors derive from a woman aged 18-30 years in good health. The conserved cysteine and the conserved F or W are not part of the CDR3 here. Size values are once, few and many counts, or a class for expanded clones, and some rows have none.

>.|TRBV20-1
SARAGGNSYEQY
>few|TRBV10-3
AISESLAVDTQY
>.|TRBV10-3
AISESRTGGMNTEAF
>.|TRBV29-1
SVDTGGTQY
>few|TRBV11-2
ASSLGWEQSSPLH
>.|TRBV19
ASNRKQNTGELF
>.|TRBV21-1
ASSSPIYEQY
>.|TRBV6-1
ASSSEGRGVRAPQH
>.|TRBV5-1
ASSLVGLALNEQF
>.|TRBV27
ASRTNRFPFEQY
>.|TRBV12-5
ASGRTGTGTEAF
>.|TRBV2
ARGDRGYGYGYT
>.|TRBV29-1
SARGQGVSYEQY
>.|TRBV11-2
ASAAGSGNEQF
>.|TRBV12-3/TRBV12-4
ASSLFGPGSFSYNEQF
>.|TRBV7-3
ASSRTGGKVAEAF
>.|TRBV29-1
SAQVQRDTGELF
>few|TRBV11-2
ASRTSGTVNEQF
>few|TRBV6-5
ASSRDADYEQY
>few|TRBV29-1
SVESGRNEKLF
>few|TRBV7-2
ASSPPTYPYEQY
>few|TRBV6-1
ASSVMEMSQPQH
>.|TRBV7-2
ASSLQGREDEQY
>.|TRBV13
ASSLTSLKGETQY
>few|TRBV5-1
ASSPTAGGLDNEQF
>few|TRBV29-1
SVEEREGAKGGYGYT